A single sample gave rise to the 26 T cell receptor beta chains below, sequenced in a study of Tregs in tolerant kidney transplant recipients. Assay used: immunoSEQ multiplex PCR; TCRdb lists only in-frame clones, some missing. This repertoire shows over 55,000 clones, about 86% found once; its top ten account for roughly 5%. The sequencing sample was made of CD4+ T cells from blood. These receptors were obtained from a human donor in good health.

J is TRBJ1-1 and V is TRBV29-1, with D maybe TRBD1 (5 bases). There are 13 residues in the CDR3. Germline loops: CDR1 SQVTM, CDR2 ANQGSEA. The ends were cut back, 6 bases at V and 1 base at J, with 12 bases in the middle. The CDR3 region is CSVTPTGNTEAFF. CDR3 DNA: TGCAGCGTCACTCCTACAGGGAACACTGAAGCTTTCTTT.

The V and J genes are TRBV27 and TRBJ2-2; D unclear. Trimming shortened V by 0 bases and J by 4 bases, and 6 bases separated the two germline ends. The CDR3 has 14 residues. The germline V gene encodes CDR1 MNHEY and CDR2 SMNVEV (reference sequence). The CDR3 nucleotides are TGTGCCAGCAGTTTATCTTTTCCCACCGGGGAGCTGTTTTTT. This sequence encodes CASSLSFPTGELFF.

The V gene is TRBV6-1, the J gene TRBJ2-3, with 8 nucleotides matching TRBD1. The CDR3 spans 13 residues. The trim removed 5 bases at V and 4 bases at J, leaving 2 bases unmatched. The germline gives CDR1 MNHNS, CDR2 SASEGT. CDR3: CASSQDRADTQYF. In DNA, the CDR3 is TGTGCCAGCAGTCAGGACAGGGCAGATACGCAGTATTTT.

The chain joins TRBV6-1 to TRBJ2-5; D is uncertain. V lost 2 bases and J 5 bases, leaving 18 bases between the germline ends. CDR3 length: 16 residues. Germline V lookup: CDR1 MNHNS, CDR2 SASEGT. The CDR3 region is CASSEMVRWGRETQYF. CDR3 DNA: TGTGCCAGCAGTGAAATGGTGAGGTGGGGTCGGGAGACCCAGTACTTC.

The chain joins TRBV30 to TRBJ2-7, with D possibly being TRBD2 (5 bases). The CDR3 consists of 11 residues. Germline CDR1 and CDR2: GTSNPN and SVGIG (reference sequence). V lost 3 bases, J lost 4 bases, and 7 bases lay in between. The CDR3 loop is CAWRVAYEQYF. The CDR3 DNA sequence: TGTGCCTGGAGAGTAGCGTACGAGCAGTACTTC.

The chain joins TRBV10-2 to TRBJ1-2, with TRBD1 identical over 7 bases. This CDR3 spans 15 amino acids. Trimming at V came to 7 bases and at J to 1 base, leaving 9 bases not matched to a gene. The germline V gene encodes CDR1 WSHSY and CDR2 SAAADI. The DNA of the CDR3 is TGCGCCAGCAAGCCGGGACAGCTAAATAACTATGGCTACACCTTC. It encodes CASKPGQLNNYGYTF.

The chain uses TRBV30 and TRBJ1-5, with 7 bases aligning to TRBD1. From germline, CDR1 is GTSNPN and CDR2 SVGIG (reference sequence). The CDR3 is made up of 13 amino acids. The ends lost 7 bases at V and 5 bases at J; junction bases unmatched: 8. The CDR3 DNA reads TGTGCCTTCGGACAGGCCTATGATCAGCCCCAGCATTTT. Amino acid sequence: CAFGQAYDQPQHF. The whole variable domain, remainder taken from reference TRBV30 and TRBJ1-5, is SQTIHQWPATLVQPVGSPLSLECTVEGTSNPNLYWYRQAAGRGLQLLFYSVGIGQISSEVPQNLSASRPQDRQFILSSKKLLLSDSGFYLCAFGQAYDQPQHFGDGTRLSIL.

V is TRBV30 and J is TRBJ1-5; the match to TRBD1 covers 8 bases. In germline, CDR1 is GTSNPN, CDR2 SVGIG (reference sequence). The length of the CDR3 is 18 residues. V shed 1 base and J 0 bases; nucleotides not matched to a gene: 11. CDR3 in DNA: TGTGCCTGGAGTGGTGGCAGGACAGGGTCTTATAGCAATCAGCCCCAGCATTTT. It yields the protein CAWSGGRTGSYSNQPQHF.

The V gene is TRBV5-4, the J gene TRBJ2-2; D tentatively reads TRBD1 or TRBD2 (5 bases each). The CDR3 runs 15 residues. V shed 1 base and J shed 5 bases, with 12 bases lying between them. Germline V gene sequence: CDR1 SGHNT, CDR2 YYREEE (reference sequence). The CDR3 DNA is TGTGCCAGCAGCTTGCAGGGATCGGGGACCGGGGAGCTGTTTTTT. Its protein is CASSLQGSGTGELFF.

This chain joins TRBV10-2 and TRBJ1-1; maybe TRBD1 (6 bases). Trimming took off 6 bases at V and 8 bases at J, with 10 bases between the two ends. There are 11 residues in the CDR3. Germline lookup yields CDR1 WSHSY and CDR2 SAAADI. The CDR3 coding sequence is TGCGCCAGCAGACAGGGACCAGAAGCTTTCTTT. Its protein is CASRQGPEAFF.

The table lists this clone with many counts. V is TRBV10-2 and J is TRBJ1-2, with D tentatively TRBD1 (5 bases). Trimming stripped 3 bases from V and 6 bases from J, with 14 bases between. This CDR3 comprises 14 residues. Germline V gene lookup returns CDR1 WSHSY and CDR2 SAAADI. In DNA, the CDR3 is TGCGCCAGCAGTGAAGGGGATTTTTATGATGGCTACACCTTC. It yields the protein CASSEGDFYDGYTF.

The chain couples TRBV23-1 to TRBJ2-2, with 7 bases fitting TRBD1. TRBV23-1 is known as an ORF, though its function is uncertain. The CDR3 runs to 13 residues. V dropped 9 bases and J dropped 4; count of bases not matched to a gene: 5. CDR3 sequence reads: CARGGLVTGELFF. The CDR3 DNA is TGCGCCAGAGGGGGCCTAGTCACCGGGGAGCTGTTTTTT.

The V call is TRBV30, the J call TRBJ2-4, with TRBD1 matching over 7 bases. The CDR3 totals 13 residues. Germline CDR1 reads GTSNPN; CDR2 reads SVGIG (reference sequence). V gave up 5 bases and J gave up 7 bases; unmatched junction bases: 8. The CDR3 DNA reads as TGTGCCTGGCTACACAGGGGAAGGAACATTCAGTACTTC. Its translation: CAWLHRGRNIQYF. The full variable domain, rest sourced from reference TRBV30 and TRBJ2-4, is SQTIHQWPATLVQPVGSPLSLECTVEGTSNPNLYWYRQAAGRGLQLLFYSVGIGQISSEVPQNLSASRPQDRQFILSSKKLLLSDSGFYLCAWLHRGRNIQYFGAGTRLSVL.

The J gene is TRBJ2-1, the V gene TRBV11-3; 10 bases agree with TRBD1. Germline V lookup: CDR1 SGHNT, CDR2 YENEEA. V shed 4 bases, J shed 8 bases, and the junction held 8 bases outside the gene matches. The CDR3 sequence is 15 residues long. CDR3 DNA sequence: TGTGCCAGCAGCTCGACCGGGACAGGGGTCGATGAGCAGTTCTTC. Amino acid sequence: CASSSTGTGVDEQFF.

This clone was detected once. The V and J genes are TRBV5-5 and TRBJ2-5, with 12 bases matching TRBD2. The CDR3 spans 16 residues. Germline CDR1 SGHKS, CDR2 YYEKEE (reference sequence). V lost 4 bases and J lost 2; bases outside the gene matches: 6. The CDR3 loop reads CASSITSGGIQETQYF. CDR3 coding DNA: TGTGCCAGCAGCATCACTAGCGGGGGGATACAAGAGACCCAGTACTTC. The full variable domain, completed using reference TRBV5-5 and TRBJ2-5, is DAGVTQSPTHLIKTRGQQVTLRCSPISGHKSVSWYQQVLGQGPQFIFQYYEKEERGRGNFPDRFSARQFPNYSSELNVNALLLGDSALYLCASSITSGGIQETQYFGPGTRLLVL.

This clone occurred many times. The V call is TRBV11-2, the J call TRBJ2-1; D remains unclear. V lost 3 bases and J lost 5, with 8 bases in between. The CDR3 is 13 residues long. Germline values: CDR1 SGHAT, CDR2 FQNNGV. CDR3 nucleotides: TGTGCCAGCAGCTTCTCTAGAAACAATGAGCAGTTCTTC. This translates into CASSFSRNNEQFF.

The chain has TRBV4-1 and TRBJ1-5, with D perhaps TRBD1 (6 bases). Germline assignment: CDR1 MGHRA and CDR2 YSYEKL. V was pared by 0 bases and J by 5 bases, with 17 bases between. The CDR3 is made up of 17 amino acids. DNA for the CDR3: TGCGCCAGCAGCCAAGATAGCGGCAGGGGAAACGATCAGCCCCAGCATTTT. It is translated as CASSQDSGRGNDQPQHF.

The genes are TRBV11-2 and TRBJ2-5, with D possibly being TRBD1 (6 bases). This CDR3 contains 15 residues. Germline V gene sequence: CDR1 SGHAT, CDR2 FQNNGV. Trimming shortened V by 1 base and J by 0 bases, and 9 bases separated the two germline ends. For the CDR3, the DNA is TGTGCCAGCAGCTTAGGGACAGTCTACCAAGAGACCCAGTACTTC. Amino acid sequence: CASSLGTVYQETQYF.

The chain carries TRBV30 and TRBJ2-2; D unclear. The V end lost 3 bases, the J end lost 5 bases, and 13 bases lay between the germline ends. Germline CDR1 reads GTSNPN; CDR2 reads SVGIG (reference sequence). The CDR3 is made up of 14 amino acids. The chain's CDR3 is CAWRTSQFTGELFF. The CDR3 nucleotides are TGTGCCTGGAGGACCTCCCAATTTACCGGGGAGCTGTTTTTT. Together with reference TRBV30 and TRBJ2-2, the CDR3 gives the full variable domain: SQTIHQWPATLVQPVGSPLSLECTVEGTSNPNLYWYRQAAGRGLQLLFYSVGIGQISSEVPQNLSASRPQDRQFILSSKKLLLSDSGFYLCAWRTSQFTGELFFGEGSRLTVL.

V is TRBV5-1 and J is TRBJ1-2; D not resolved. The CDR3 extends over 13 amino acids. V lost 0 bases, J lost 7 bases, and 10 bases lay in between. Germline assignment: CDR1 SGHRS and CDR2 YFSETQ. This CDR3 is CASSLGVNGGYTF. The CDR3 DNA is TGCGCCAGCAGCTTGGGAGTGAACGGTGGCTACACCTTC.

This clone was recorded a few times. The junction and the germline gene differ at one end; a read error may be behind it. V gene TRBV7-3 combines with J gene TRBJ1-4; D gene ambiguous. In germline, CDR1 is SGHTA, CDR2 FQGTGA. The CDR3 runs to 10 residues. This chain's CDR3 is CASSPVGCPF. The DNA for the CDR3 is TGTGCCAGCAGCCCAGTGGGGTGCCCTTTT. Complete variable domain (other parts from reference TRBV7-3 and TRBJ1-4): GAGVSQTPSNKVTEKGKYVELRCDPISGHTALYWYRQSLGQGPEFLIYFQGTGAADDSGLPNDRFFAVRPEGSVSTLKIQRTERGDSAVYLCASSPVGCPFGSGTQLSVL.

This clone has just a few counts. J is TRBJ1-2 and V is TRBV2; D gene unclear. The germline V gene has CDR1 SNHLY and CDR2 FYNNEI. V lost 6 bases to trimming and J lost 3 bases, with 20 bases between them. This CDR3 is 16 amino acids long. The CDR3 nucleotides read TGTGCCAGCAGAGACGGTACAGCTGACGGCGACTATGGCTACACCTTC. It specifies CASRDGTADGDYGYTF.

This clone was observed a handful of times. The chain is built from TRBV15 and TRBJ2-2, with 8 nucleotides matching TRBD2. Germline assignment: CDR1 LNHNV and CDR2 YYDKDF (reference sequence). The CDR3 extends over 15 amino acids. The V and J ends lost 5 bases and 7 bases, in that order; junction bases with no gene match: 9. The CDR3 sequence is CATSGIAGSGGELFF. The CDR3 DNA follows: TGTGCCACCAGCGGGATAGCGGGATCGGGCGGGGAGCTGTTTTTT.

CDR3 in DNA: TGTGCCGGGGAGTGGTACTATGGCTACACCTTC. Encoded protein: CAGEWYYGYTF. The chain combines TRBV30 with TRBJ1-2; D uncertain. CDR1 and CDR2 from the germline V gene are GTSNPN and SVGIG (reference sequence). V was shortened by 8 bases and J by 3 bases, with 10 bases between the two germline ends. The CDR3 loop spans 11 amino acids.

CDR3 sequence reads: CASRGDSQETQYF. The CDR3 bases are TGTGCCAGCAGGGGGGACAGCCAAGAGACCCAGTACTTC. The chain employs TRBV2 and TRBJ2-5; 7 bases map to TRBD1. With 6 bases clipped from V and 1 base from J, the junction kept 2 bases outside the gene matches. Germline CDR1 SNHLY, CDR2 FYNNEI. CDR3 size: 13 residues.

The chain employs TRBV5-1 and TRBJ2-1; perhaps TRBD1 as D (6 bases). This CDR3 has 15 amino acids. Germline CDR1 SGHRS, CDR2 YFSETQ. Trimming removed 0 bases from V and 5 bases from J, with 12 bases in between. The CDR3 spells CASSLVARGNNEQFF. CDR3 DNA: TGCGCCAGCAGCTTGGTCGCCAGGGGAAACAATGAGCAGTTCTTC.